The T cell receptor (beta chain) under discussion was sequenced for a study of vaccination and CD4 T cells after COVID-19. Study background: Cells received overlapping spike peptides from SARS-CoV-2, HCoV-NL63, HCoV-OC43 and HCoV-229E as stimulation.

Germline assignment: CDR1 SNHLY and CDR2 FYNNEI. V was trimmed by 5 bases and J by 1 base, leaving 9 bases between them. The CDR3 consists of 14 residues. In its sample, this clonotype was seen a few times. The target antigen is unknown. With the Oncomine TCR Beta short-read assay, DNA from cultured CD4+ T cells was sequenced. TCRdb reprocessed the PCR reads via MiXCR and lists one record per CDR3 protein. The table shows fewer than 6,000 distinct CDR3 sequences, with over 35% occurring only once. Stated treatment: approximately nine-day PBMC culture with coronavirus spike peptide pools or control peptides (ViraFEST assay). Fresh replacement IL-2 medium substituted for half the medium on days 3 and 7.

The source material was CD4+ T cells from blood, cultured in vitro. This chain links TRBV2 with TRBJ2-1; D possibly corresponds to TRBD1 (6 bases). The TCR sequence derives from a human donor who had recovered from COVID-19. In DNA, the CDR3 is TGTGCCAGCAGTCCAGACAGGTCCTACAATGAGCAGTTCTTC. Translating gives CASSPDRSYNEQFF.